The rows below give T cell receptor beta chains drawn from one sample of a study of technical replicates of blood from several donors. Assay used: immunoSEQ multiplex PCR; TCRdb lists only in-frame clones, some missing. The sample has 60,000 to 65,000 clones, 65% to 90% seen once. Sequences were obtained from PBMCs. The receptors here all came from a human donor in good health. Some clones in this sample may be carry-over from other donors' samples. The CDR3 runs from the conserved cysteine through the conserved F or W. A D gene is named only where the DNA matches it firmly. Clone size is not always given. Where it is, it says once, few, many or a class for expanded clones.

clone_size d_call j_call v_call cdr3_nt cdr3_aa
NA NA TRBJ2-7 TRBV10-3 TGTGCCATCACGACTAGTTCTTACGAGCAGTACTTC CAITTSSYEQYF
NA NA TRBJ2-7 TRBV6-1 TGTGCCAGCAGTGAACCGCCATCTACCAACTACGAGCAGTACTTC CASSEPPSTNYEQYF
few NA TRBJ2-7 TRBV27 TGTGCCAGCAATACTTCCTACGAGCAGTACTTC CASNTSYEQYF
NA NA TRBJ1-3 TRBV11-2 TGTGCCAGCAGCTTCAGGGACTCTGGAAACACCATATATTTT CASSFRDSGNTIYF
NA NA TRBJ2-7 TRBV7-8 TGTGCCAGCAGCCCCTGGGACACCTACTACGAGCAGTACTTC CASSPWDTYYEQYF
NA NA TRBJ2-3 TRBV7-9 TGTGCCAGCAGCCCTCACTCAAGCACAGATACGCAGTATTTT CASSPHSSTDTQYF
NA NA TRBJ2-3 TRBV7-9 TGTGCCAGCAGCTTAGGCCAGGGGGATACGCAGTATTTT CASSLGQGDTQYF
once NA TRBJ1-1 TRBV7-9 TGTGCCAGCAGGAAAATCTCACAGGGAAACACTGAAGCTTTCTTT CASRKISQGNTEAFF
NA TRBD2 TRBJ2-3 TRBV7-2 TGTGCCAGCGGGCGGCGAGCGGGGACCACAGATACGCAGTATTTT CASGRRAGTTDTQYF
NA NA TRBJ1-5 TRBV19 TGTGCCAGTAGTAAGGGGTCCTTTAGCAATCAGCCCCAGCATTTT CASSKGSFSNQPQHF
NA TRBD1 TRBJ2-5 TRBV5-4 TGTGCCAGCAGCTTGGCCAACAGGGGGTACCAAGAGACCCAGTACTTC CASSLANRGYQETQYF
few TRBD2 TRBJ2-1 TRBV6-1 TGTGCCAGCACTATTTCTAGCGGGGGCAATGAGCAGTTCTTC CASTISSGGNEQFF
NA NA TRBJ1-3 TRBV11-1 TGTGCCAGCAGTTTAACTGATCAAGCGGGAAACACCATATATTTT CASSLTDQAGNTIYF
once TRBD2 TRBJ2-7 TRBV4-1 TGCGCCAGCAGCCAATGGGGTAGCGGGAGTTTGTACGAGCAGTACTTC CASSQWGSGSLYEQYF
NA NA TRBJ2-3 TRBV7-2 TGTGCCAGCAGCTTAGCGCGTCTAGCCGATACGCAGTATTTT CASSLARLADTQYF
once NA TRBJ2-7 TRBV13 TGTGCCAGCGGTCGGGTAGGGGGCTACGAGCAGTACTTC CASGRVGGYEQYF
NA NA TRBJ2-1 TRBV7-8 TGTGCCAGCAGCTTGCCGGGAGCGGGCAATGAGCAGTTCTTC CASSLPGAGNEQFF
NA NA TRBJ2-1 TRBV4-1 TGCGCCAGCAGCCAAGGAGCCCAGGATGAGCAGTTCTTC CASSQGAQDEQFF
NA NA TRBJ1-2 TRBV11-3 TGTGCCAGCAGCCGCGCCGGGGGGGATGGCTACACCTTC CASSRAGGDGYTF
NA TRBD1 TRBJ2-7 TRBV7-9 TGTGCCAGCAGATCGGCCGCAGGGGGCTCCTACGAGCAGTACTTC CASRSAAGGSYEQYF
NA TRBD1 TRBJ2-7 TRBV11-3 TGTGCCAGCAACAAGATGGACAGGACCTACGAGCAGTACTTC CASNKMDRTYEQYF
NA TRBD2 TRBJ2-7 TRBV11-3 TGTGCCAGCAGCTTAGAAAGAGGGGAGGGCTACGAGCAGTACTTC CASSLERGEGYEQYF
NA TRBD2 TRBJ2-7 TRBV9 TGTGCCAGCAGCGCCCCAGGACTAGCGGGAAACGAGCAGTACTTC CASSAPGLAGNEQYF
NA TRBD2 TRBJ2-1 TRBV6-1 TGTGCCAGCAGTGTAGCGGGAGGTTCTAATGAGCAGTTCTTC CASSVAGGSNEQFF
NA NA TRBJ2-7 TRBV10-3 TGTGCCATCAGCCAGGGTGACGAGCAGTACTTC CAISQGDEQYF
NA NA TRBJ1-1 TRBV12-5 TGTGCTAGTGGTTTGGCGGACTGGAACACTGAAGCTTTCTTT CASGLADWNTEAFF
NA TRBD1 TRBJ1-2 TRBV4-1 TGCGCCAGCAGCCGAGCCCCCGGGACAGGACTCTATGGCTACACCTTC CASSRAPGTGLYGYTF
NA NA TRBJ1-2 TRBV5-8 TGTGCCAGCAGCCCATATAATTGGAGAGGCGAGAGCTATGGCTACACCTTC CASSPYNWRGESYGYTF
NA NA TRBJ2-7 TRBV18 TGTGCCAGCTCACCGGCGGCCTACGAGCAGTACTTC CASSPAAYEQYF
NA NA TRBJ1-1 TRBV5-6 TGTGCCAGCAGCTTTCAAGGGGCTGCTTTCTTT CASSFQGAAFF
NA NA TRBJ2-7 TRBV27 TGTGCCAGCAGTCCAAGACTAGTGGGGGGCTACGAGCAGTACTTC CASSPRLVGGYEQYF
NA NA TRBJ1-1 TRBV4-3 TGCGCCAGCAGCCTAGAGGGGCTGAATGAAGCTTTCTTT CASSLEGLNEAFF
NA NA TRBJ2-1 TRBV7-3 TGTGCCAGCAGCCGGGACTTCAGCTCCTACAATGAGCAGTTCTTC CASSRDFSSYNEQFF
NA NA TRBJ2-1 TRBV5-1 TGCGCCAGCAGCCGGGGACTGAACAATGAGCAGTTCTTC CASSRGLNNEQFF
NA NA TRBJ2-7 TRBV5-4 TGTGCCAGCAGCGCCGGGACTAGGGGGCAGCAGTACTTC CASSAGTRGQQYF
NA NA TRBJ1-1 TRBV30 TGTGCCTGGAGTCAGGGGAGCACTGAAGCTTTCTTT CAWSQGSTEAFF
NA TRBD2 TRBJ2-2 TRBV25-1 TGTGCCAGCGGCGGACTAGCGGGCTACACCGGGGAGCTGTTTTTT CASGGLAGYTGELFF
NA NA TRBJ2-7 TRBV12-2 TGTGCAAGTCGCTCGGACAGCCGAGAAAACGAGCAGTACTTC CASRSDSRENEQYF
NA NA TRBJ1-6 TRBV7-2 TGTGCCAGCAGCTCCAACAGGGCTAAAAACTATAATTCACCCCTCCACTTT CASSSNRAKNYNSPLHF